Each of the 19 T cell receptor beta chains below was sequenced from the same sample in a study of blood T cell repertoires in COVID-19. Measured with immunoSEQ multiplex PCR; TCRdb has only the in-frame clones, and not every one. Seen here are more than 200,000 clones, 88% observed once, and the top ten hold approximately 0.7%. Sequences were obtained from peripheral blood. The receptors originated from a human donor in a cohort sampled during active COVID-19.

This chain joins TRBV2 and TRBJ2-5, with a weak D call TRBD2 (6 bases). This CDR3 is built from 14 residues. The ends were cut back, 7 bases at V and 4 bases at J, with 16 bases in the middle. Germline CDR1 SNHLY, CDR2 FYNNEI. CDR3 sequence reads: CASIIAEGGETQYF. The CDR3 bases are TGTGCCAGCATCATTGCAGAGGGAGGAGAGACCCAGTACTTC.

This chain joins TRBV2 and TRBJ1-1, with D uncertain. The CDR3 consists of 13 residues. In germline, CDR1 is SNHLY, CDR2 FYNNEI. Trimming left V 5 bases short and J 2 bases short, with 9 bases between. The CDR3 region has the DNA TGTGCCAGCAGTAGGGAGGGTAACACTGAAGCTTTCTTT. It codes for CASSREGNTEAFF.

The chain combines TRBV27 with TRBJ1-2, with TRBD1 matching 10 bases. From germline, CDR1 is MNHEY and CDR2 SMNVEV (reference sequence). The CDR3 loop spans 12 amino acids. V gave up 9 bases and J gave up 4 bases; unmatched junction bases: 2. The CDR3 DNA reads TGTGCCAGTGGACAGGGGGGCTATGGCTACACCTTC. Protein: CASGQGGYGYTF.

The chain couples TRBV7-8 to TRBJ1-5, with TRBD1 identical over 8 bases. The CDR3 extends over 15 amino acids. CDR1 and CDR2 (germline): SGHVS, FQNEAQ. With V trimmed by 5 bases and J by 4 bases, 7 bases remained unmatched. The CDR3: CASSLLRQGNQPQHF. The DNA of the CDR3 is TGTGCCAGCAGCCTACTCCGACAGGGGAATCAGCCCCAGCATTTT.

CDR3 region: CASSLEGQGDSPLHF. In DNA, the CDR3 is TGCGCCAGCAGCTTGGAGGGACAGGGTGATTCACCCCTCCACTTT. The chain employs TRBV5-1 and TRBJ1-6; TRBD1 aligns across 9 bases. The CDR3 length is 15 residues. Germline-derived CDR1 and CDR2 are SGHRS and YFSETQ. V trimming: 0 bases; J trimming: 8 bases; junction bases outside the gene matches: 3.

The chain links TRBV28 to TRBJ2-7, with 9 nucleotides matching TRBD2. This CDR3 region has 17 residues. Germline trimming cut 2 bases from V and 2 bases from J; bases unmatched to any gene: 10. Germline values: CDR1 MDHEN, CDR2 SYDVKM. The CDR3 region has the DNA TGTGCCAGCAGTTTAAGCGTCGGGCTAGCGGGAACCTACGAGCAGTACTTC. Its translation: CASSLSVGLAGTYEQYF.

The chain links TRBV3-1 (or the pseudogene TRBV3-2) to TRBJ1-2, with a tentative D call TRBD1 (5 bases). The V gene lost 6 bases and the J gene lost 7 bases, with 24 bases spanning the gap. This CDR3 is built from 16 residues. Germline V CDR1 and CDR2: LGHDT, YNNKEL (reference sequence). CDR3 region: CASSLGAGRLLRGYTF. The CDR3, as DNA: TGTGCCAGCAGTCTGGGAGCAGGGAGGTTGCTTCGTGGCTACACCTTC.

This chain joins TRBV19 and TRBJ2-2; no firm D call. CDR3 size: 12 residues. Trimming left V 5 bases short and J 6 bases short, with 7 bases between. CDR1 is LNHDA, CDR2 SQIVND, per germline (reference sequence). The CDR3 is CASSRLPGELFF. The CDR3 region has the DNA TGTGCCAGTAGTCGTCTTCCCGGGGAGCTGTTTTTT.

The CDR3 nucleotides read TGTGCCAGCAGCCACGGAGGTTGGAATGGCTACACCTTC. Its protein is CASSHGGWNGYTF. This rearrangement joins TRBV11-2 to TRBJ1-2; D remains ambiguous. V gave up 5 bases and J gave up 6 bases, with 13 bases separating them. The CDR3 loop spans 13 amino acids. The germline V gene encodes CDR1 SGHAT and CDR2 FQNNGV.

The chain recombines TRBV28 with TRBJ1-5; TRBD1 matches 9 bases. CDR1 MDHEN and CDR2 SYDVKM come from the germline V gene. The CDR3 is 13 residues long. After removal of 10 bases from V and 9 bases from J, the junction contained 10 bases not matched to a gene. In DNA, the CDR3 is TGTGCCACCGCCTCACAGGGGGCAGGGCCCCAGCATTTT. Amino acid sequence: CATASQGAGPQHF.

This clone was recorded at least ten times. V gene TRBV7-2 combines with J gene TRBJ2-1; no definite D call. The CDR3 sequence is 11 residues long. CDR1 is SGHTA and CDR2 is FQGNSA in the germline V gene. Trimming pared 5 bases from V and 9 bases from J, leaving 8 bases between. CDR3 sequence reads: CASSPSGEQFF. The CDR3, as DNA: TGTGCCAGCAGCCCCTCGGGTGAGCAGTTCTTC.

This chain uses TRBV9 with TRBJ2-5, with 7 bases aligning to TRBD1. The length of the CDR3 is 12 residues. The germline CDR1 and CDR2 sequences are SGDLS and YYNGEE. The ends lost 6 bases at V and 5 bases at J; junction bases unmatched: 4. Written as DNA, the CDR3 is TGTGCCAGCAACAGGGGCAGGGAGACCCAGTACTTC. The encoded protein is CASNRGRETQYF.

The chain combines TRBV25-1 with TRBJ2-3, with 11 bases identical to TRBD2. The CDR3 sequence is 15 residues long. J gave up 1 base and V 6 bases, and 3 bases lay outside the gene matches. The germline V gene encodes CDR1 MGHDK and CDR2 SYGVNS. The CDR3 DNA sequence: TGTGCCAGCAGACCGGGACTAGCGGGCACAGATACGCAGTATTTT. As protein: CASRPGLAGTDTQYF.

V gene TRBV2 combines with J gene TRBJ1-5; D unclear. Germline CDR1 is SNHLY and CDR2 is FYNNEI. Trimming removed 1 base at V and 2 bases at J, with 12 bases between. The CDR3 extends over 16 amino acids. The CDR3 spells CASSEGRGSRNQPQHF. CDR3 nucleotides: TGTGCCAGCAGTGAAGGGCGCGGATCGCGCAATCAGCCCCAGCATTTT.

This chain uses TRBV3-1 (or the pseudogene TRBV3-2) with TRBJ2-3; 8 positions agree with TRBD1. J was trimmed by 3 bases and V by 4 bases; bases with no gene match: 9. The CDR3 has 16 amino acids. The germline CDR1 and CDR2 sequences are LGHDT and YNNKEL (reference sequence). The CDR3 DNA follows: TGTGCCAGCAGCCCACGCCCGGGACAGGTGACAGATACGCAGTATTTT. This gives the protein CASSPRPGQVTDTQYF.

The chain combines TRBV5-1 with TRBJ1-3; no clear D gene. V lost 4 bases and J lost 0, with 8 bases in between. The CDR3 has 14 amino acids. CDR1 is SGHRS, CDR2 YFSETQ, per germline. The chain's CDR3 is CASSGTDSGNTIYF. The DNA for the CDR3 is TGCGCCAGCAGCGGTACAGACTCTGGAAACACCATATATTTT.

The J gene is TRBJ1-2, the V gene TRBV7-2; D not certain. Germline V gives CDR1 SGHTA, CDR2 FQGNSA. The CDR3 has 13 amino acids. V was clipped by 2 bases and J by 8 bases, with 12 bases between them. DNA of the CDR3: TGTGCCAGCAGCTTACGGCGGCCTGCAGGCTACACCTTC. Translated, it gives CASSLRRPAGYTF.

J is TRBJ2-5 and V is TRBV28, with 9 nucleotides matching TRBD2. The V gene end was trimmed by 3 bases and the J gene end by 6 bases; junction bases not matched to a gene: 11. The CDR3 contains 16 residues. The germline CDR1 and CDR2 sequences are MDHEN and SYDVKM. CDR3 bases: TGTGCCAGCAGTTTTAGGCCCAGCGGGGGGTTGCAGACCCAGTACTTC. This sequence encodes CASSFRPSGGLQTQYF.

The chain recombines TRBV19 with TRBJ1-2; D not certain. This CDR3 comprises 13 residues. V shed 10 bases and J shed 6 bases, with 18 bases lying between them. Germline V gene sequence: CDR1 LNHDA, CDR2 SQIVND (reference sequence). This CDR3 reads CATRVGSSHGYTF. The CDR3 nucleotides are TGTGCCACCCGCGTGGGGAGTTCACATGGCTACACCTTC. Based on the CDR3 plus reference TRBV19 and TRBJ1-2, the full variable domain is DGGITQSPKYLFRKEGQNVTLSCEQNLNHDAMYWYRQDPGQGLRLIYYSQIVNDFQKGDIAEGYSVSREKKESFPLTVTSAQKNPTAFYLCATRVGSSHGYTFGSGTRLTVV.